The 26 T cell receptor beta chains in this list originate from one sample, sequenced in a study of blood T cell repertoires in COVID-19. Using immunoSEQ multiplex PCR, the repertoire was profiled, and TCRdb retains in-frame clones only, with some absent. The table includes about 98,000 clones, roughly 80% detected once. Material for sequencing was peripheral blood. The receptors come from a man between 65 and 80 years old with active or convalescent COVID-19.

This rearrangement joins TRBV3-1 (or the pseudogene TRBV3-2) to TRBJ1-3; D may be TRBD1 (6 bases). The V end was cut by 4 bases, the J end by 1 base, with 8 bases between. CDR1 is LGHDT, CDR2 YNNKEL, per germline (reference sequence). The CDR3 runs 14 residues. The CDR3 nucleotides are TGTGCCAGCAGCCGGACAGTTTCTGGAAACACCATATATTTT. Translated, it gives CASSRTVSGNTIYF.

With respect to this clone: Other DNA sequences in the same sample also yield this CDR3. The V and J genes are TRBV5-6 and TRBJ1-1; the D gene is possibly TRBD1 (5 bases). The length of the CDR3 is 13 residues. V gave up 4 bases and J gave up 10 bases, with 17 bases separating them. Germline V gene lookup returns CDR1 SGHDT and CDR2 YYEEEE. Here the CDR3 reads CASSNPEGSGAFF. The DNA for the CDR3 is TGTGCCAGCAGCAACCCGGAGGGGTCTGGAGCTTTCTTT.

The chain carries TRBV5-1 and TRBJ2-7; a possible D gene is TRBD2 (6 bases). In germline, CDR1 is SGHRS, CDR2 YFSETQ. V was shortened by 4 bases and J by 5 bases, with 19 bases between the two germline ends. The CDR3 is 15 residues long. CDR3 sequence (DNA): TGCGCCAGCAGCGGAGGGGAGTTGGACACTCACGAGCAGTACTTC. It yields the protein CASSGGELDTHEQYF.

This rearrangement joins TRBV27 to TRBJ1-1; perhaps TRBD1 as D (6 bases). Trimming pared 2 bases from V and 5 bases from J, leaving 12 bases between. The CDR3 totals 14 residues. Looked up from germline, CDR1 is MNHEY and CDR2 is SMNVEV (reference sequence). The CDR3 loop reads CASSLGGGGTEAFF. The CDR3 DNA reads as TGTGCCAGCAGTTTAGGAGGGGGGGGAACTGAAGCTTTCTTT.

The V gene is TRBV5-4, the J gene TRBJ2-1; 9 bases fit TRBD1. This CDR3 has 15 amino acids. Per germline, CDR1 SGHNT and CDR2 YYREEE (reference sequence). Germline trimming cut 0 bases from V and 7 bases from J; bases unmatched to any gene: 5. Here the CDR3 DNA reads TGTGCCAGCAGCTTGGACAGGGGGCGCGAGAATGAGCAGTTCTTC. Translated, it gives CASSLDRGRENEQFF.

Written as DNA, the CDR3 is TGTGCCAGCAGTTACTCTGACAGGGGAGGCTCACCCCTCCACTTT. Translating gives CASSYSDRGGSPLHF. The chain has TRBV6-5 and TRBJ1-6, with TRBD1 matching over 8 bases. This CDR3 comprises 15 residues. Germline trimming cut 0 bases from V and 10 bases from J; bases unmatched to any gene: 5. Germline CDR1 MNHEY, CDR2 SVGAGI.

This rearrangement joins TRBV18 to TRBJ2-1; D is possibly TRBD2 (5 bases). V was cut by 0 bases and J by 5 bases, with 14 bases left in between. There are 16 residues in the CDR3. Germline assignment: CDR1 KGHSH and CDR2 LQKENI. DNA for the CDR3: TGTGCCAGCTCACCACCGTTTAGAGGGCGGGACAATGAGCAGTTCTTC. It translates to CASSPPFRGRDNEQFF.

The chain carries TRBV10-1 and TRBJ2-3; 10 bases map to TRBD2. V trimming: 8 bases; J trimming: 4 bases; junction bases outside the gene matches: 6. The CDR3 is made up of 14 amino acids. Germline V gives CDR1 WNHNN, CDR2 SYGVQD (reference sequence). This CDR3 reads CASSFSGGADTQYF. CDR3 nucleotides: TGCGCCAGCTCCTTCAGCGGGGGGGCAGATACGCAGTATTTT.

This chain connects TRBV19 to TRBJ2-2; 7 positions match TRBD1. CDR3 size: 16 residues. V dropped 3 bases and J dropped 5; count of bases not matched to a gene: 9. CDR1 LNHDA and CDR2 SQIVND come from the germline V gene (reference sequence). The CDR3 coding sequence is TGTGCCAGTAGTATCCAGACAGGGAAGCCGACCGGGGAGCTGTTTTTT. Translating gives CASSIQTGKPTGELFF.

This clone has just a few counts. V and J are TRBV20-1 and TRBJ1-5; 9 nucleotides align to TRBD1. The V segment lost 3 bases and the J segment 4 bases; nucleotides outside the gene matches: 13. From germline, CDR1 is DFQATT and CDR2 SNEGSKA (reference sequence). This CDR3 is built from 17 residues. The CDR3 region has the DNA TGCAGTGCTAGTGGAACACAGGGGGCACGGGGAAATCAGCCCCAGCATTTT. Translating gives CSASGTQGARGNQPQHF.

The rearrangement links TRBV6-2 or TRBV6-3 to TRBJ2-5; TRBD1 agrees at 10 bases. The CDR3 consists of 18 residues. V was pared by 6 bases and J by 2 bases, with 15 bases of the junction left unmatched. Germline lookup yields CDR1 MNHEY and CDR2 SVGEGT. CDR3 in amino acids: CASSSDRGRTSRQETQYF. DNA for the CDR3: TGTGCCAGCAGCTCAGACAGGGGGCGGACCAGTCGGCAAGAGACCCAGTACTTC.

The chain carries TRBV21-1 and TRBJ1-2. TRBV21-1 is deemed a pseudogene. This CDR3 has 13 residues. CDR3 nucleotide sequence: TGTGCCAGCAGCAAAGAGACGGCGGGCGGCTACACCTTC. Its translation: CASSKETAGGYTF.

The J gene is TRBJ2-7, the V gene TRBV11-2; no clear D gene. CDR3 length: 12 residues. With 6 bases removed from V and 5 bases from J, the gap between germline ends came to 11 bases. CDR1 and CDR2 from the germline V gene are SGHAT and FQNNGV. This chain's CDR3 is CASRIGQHEQYF. CDR3 in DNA: TGTGCCAGCAGGATTGGGCAACACGAGCAGTACTTC.

J is TRBJ1-1 and V is TRBV5-1, with D tentatively TRBD1 (5 bases). The germline V gene has CDR1 SGHRS and CDR2 YFSETQ. V was trimmed by 2 bases and J by 6 bases, leaving 11 bases between them. This CDR3 contains 13 residues. CDR3 nucleotides: TGCGCCAGCAGCTTAGGCCAGGGATCTGAAGCTTTCTTT. Translated: CASSLGQGSEAFF.

V usage is TRBV4-2 and J usage is TRBJ1-2, with a possible D match to TRBD1 (6 bases). This CDR3 region has 14 residues. The V gene lost 2 bases and the J gene lost 2 bases, with 9 bases spanning the gap. CDR1 and CDR2 from the germline V gene are LGHNA and YNFKEQ. CDR3 bases: TGTGCCAGCAGCCAAACAACAGGGAACTATGGCTACACCTTC. Residues: CASSQTTGNYGYTF.

The rearrangement joins TRBV12-5 to TRBJ1-2; a weak D match, TRBD1 (5 bases). The CDR3 sequence is 13 residues long. Trimming cost V 4 bases and J 4 bases, with 10 bases left between them. The germline CDR1 and CDR2 sequences are LGHNT and FRNRAP. CDR3 residues: CASGSTAIYGYTF. CDR3 DNA: TGTGCTAGTGGTTCGACAGCCATCTATGGCTACACCTTC.

The rearrangement uses TRBV7-8 and TRBJ2-7; the match to TRBD1 covers 8 bases. The CDR3 contains 15 residues. In germline, CDR1 is SGHVS, CDR2 FQNEAQ. The V segment lost 5 bases and the J segment 4 bases; nucleotides outside the gene matches: 10. CDR3 loop: CASSPRRDRWYEQYF. The CDR3 DNA is TGTGCCAGCAGCCCCCGCCGGGACAGGTGGTACGAGCAGTACTTC.

The chain carries TRBV6-5 and TRBJ2-3; 7 bases are a match to TRBD1. The V gene end was trimmed by 7 bases and the J gene end by 0 bases; junction bases not matched to a gene: 7. Germline CDR1 and CDR2: MNHEY and SVGAGI. This CDR3 has 15 amino acids. Written as DNA, the CDR3 is TGTGCCAGCATCCGACAGGGTGGGAGCACAGATACGCAGTATTTT. Translating it yields CASIRQGGSTDTQYF.

The V call is TRBV6-5, the J call TRBJ1-2; tentative D call: TRBD1 (6 bases). This CDR3 is 14 amino acids long. From germline, CDR1 is MNHEY and CDR2 SVGAGI. V was pared by 2 bases and J by 8 bases, with 15 bases between. CDR3 region: CASSYGGAGEGYTF. CDR3 nucleotide sequence: TGTGCCAGCAGTTACGGGGGCGCAGGTGAAGGCTACACCTTC.

This chain connects TRBV7-9 to TRBJ1-2; the match to TRBD1 covers 9 bases. Looked up from germline, CDR1 is SEHNR and CDR2 is FQNEAQ (reference sequence). The ends lost 4 bases at V and 3 bases at J; junction bases unmatched: 6. The CDR3 contains 15 residues. In nucleotides, the CDR3 is TGTGCCAGCAGCTACAGGACAGGGGACGACTATGGCTACACCTTC. Its protein is CASSYRTGDDYGYTF. Together with reference TRBV7-9 and TRBJ1-2, the CDR3 gives the full variable domain: DTGVSQNPRHKITKRGQNVTFRCDPISEHNRLYWYRQTLGQGPEFLTYFQNEAQLEKSRLLSDRFSAERPKGSFSTLEIQRTEQGDSAMYLCASSYRTGDDYGYTFGSGTRLTVV.

This sequence joins TRBV7-9 and TRBJ1-2; unclear D gene. CDR1 and CDR2 from the germline V gene are SEHNR and FQNEAQ (reference sequence). Trimming pared 1 base from V and 5 bases from J, leaving 14 bases between. The CDR3 sequence is 15 residues long. The CDR3 coding sequence is TGTGCCAGCAGCTTAGTTTCTAGTGGCAATTATGGCTACACCTTC. It yields the protein CASSLVSSGNYGYTF. The variable domain in full, completed from reference TRBV7-9 and TRBJ1-2, reads DTGVSQNPRHKITKRGQNVTFRCDPISEHNRLYWYRQTLGQGPEFLTYFQNEAQLEKSRLLSDRFSAERPKGSFSTLEIQRTEQGDSAMYLCASSLVSSGNYGYTFGSGTRLTVV.

The chain combines TRBV7-9 with TRBJ2-5; D remains ambiguous. Per the germline V gene, CDR1 is SEHNR and CDR2 is FQNEAQ (reference sequence). The V gene lost 0 bases and the J gene lost 4 bases, with 9 bases spanning the gap. This CDR3 has 14 residues. In nucleotides, the CDR3 is TGTGCCAGCAGCTTAGCGGGCATGAGAGAGACCCAGTACTTC. This sequence encodes CASSLAGMRETQYF.

The chain joins TRBV14 to TRBJ2-5; D is perhaps TRBD2 (5 bases). The germline gives CDR1 SGHDN, CDR2 FVKESK. The CDR3 consists of 12 residues. V lost 5 bases and J 8 bases, leaving 12 bases between the germline ends. The CDR3: CASSSGGPTQYF. The CDR3 bases are TGTGCCAGCAGCTCCGGAGGCCCTACCCAGTACTTC. Based on the CDR3 plus reference TRBV14 and TRBJ2-5, the full variable domain is EAGVTQFPSHSVIEKGQTVTLRCDPISGHDNLYWYRRVMGKEIKFLLHFVKESKQDESGMPNNRFLAERTGGTYSTLKVQPAELEDSGVYFCASSSGGPTQYFGPGTRLLVL.

The chain uses TRBV24-1 and TRBJ2-3; D might be TRBD2 (5 bases). This CDR3 is 16 amino acids long. Trimming stripped 3 bases from V and 1 base from J, with 13 bases between. The germline V gene has CDR1 KGHDR and CDR2 SFDVKD. The CDR3 region is CATSDPSGGGTDTQYF. As DNA, the CDR3 is TGTGCCACCAGTGATCCATCAGGAGGCGGCACAGATACGCAGTATTTT.

V is TRBV5-6 and J is TRBJ2-7, with 8 nucleotides matching TRBD2. From germline, CDR1 is SGHDT and CDR2 YYEEEE. The ends lost 1 base at V and 0 bases at J; junction bases unmatched: 9. This CDR3 has 17 residues. The CDR3 DNA reads TGTGCCAGCAGCTTGCACTTTCAGGGGACTAGCTCCTACGAGCAGTACTTC. Translating it yields CASSLHFQGTSSYEQYF.

The rearrangement uses TRBV2 and TRBJ1-2; TRBD1 matches 8 bases. J lost 4 bases, V lost 8 bases, and 9 bases had no gene match. CDR3 size: 14 residues. In germline, CDR1 is SNHLY, CDR2 FYNNEI. CDR3 protein: CASSGQAGIYGYTF. DNA for the CDR3: TGTGCCAGCTCGGGACAGGCTGGAATCTATGGCTACACCTTC.